The next 17 T cell receptor beta chains were all read from a single sample in a study of blood T cell repertoires in COVID-19. The method was immunoSEQ multiplex PCR; TCRdb's version includes in-frame clones alone and lacks a portion of them. Of approximately 180,000 clones in the sample, approximately 80% were seen once. The sequencing sample was made of PBMCs or T cells enriched from blood (not recorded which). Receptors were obtained from a woman in her fifties or sixties with acute COVID-19.

In this sample, this clone turned up many times. The gene calls are TRBV30 and TRBJ1-1; a possible D gene is TRBD1 (6 bases). V was shortened by 2 bases and J by 0 bases, with 10 bases between the two germline ends. Germline lookup yields CDR1 GTSNPN and CDR2 SVGIG (reference sequence). This CDR3 region has 14 residues. The CDR3 coding sequence is TGTGCCTGGAGTAAGACAGGACTGAACACTGAAGCTTTCTTT. It translates to CAWSKTGLNTEAFF.

The chain joins TRBV4-3 to TRBJ2-5; TRBD2 agrees at 7 bases. J lost 3 bases, V lost 4 bases, and 2 bases had no gene match. This CDR3 has 13 amino acids. The germline gives CDR1 LGHNA, CDR2 YSLEER. The CDR3 here is CASSPRGEETQYF. CDR3 DNA: TGCGCCAGCAGCCCCCGGGGGGAAGAGACCCAGTACTTC.

The rearrangement uses TRBV28 and TRBJ1-1, with 7 bases matching TRBD1. CDR3 size: 14 residues. Germline CDR1 reads MDHEN; CDR2 reads SYDVKM. The V gene end was trimmed by 5 bases and the J gene end by 0 bases; junction bases not matched to a gene: 3. The CDR3 sequence is CASSPGTVNTEAFF. CDR3 sequence (DNA): TGTGCCAGCAGTCCGGGGACAGTGAACACTGAAGCTTTCTTT. Supplemented by reference TRBV28 and TRBJ1-1, the full variable domain reads DVKVTQSSRYLVKRTGEKVFLECVQDMDHENMFWYRQDPGLGLRLIYFSYDVKMKEKGDIPEGYSVSREKKERFSLILESASTNQTSMYLCASSPGTVNTEAFFGQGTRLTVV.

The chain links TRBV6-2 or TRBV6-3 to TRBJ2-3; D possibly corresponds to TRBD2 (7 bases). The CDR3 contains 17 residues. The ends were cut back, 2 bases at V and 6 bases at J, with 21 bases in the middle. Germline CDR1 reads MNHEY; CDR2 reads SVGEGT. The CDR3 reads CASSYRMGGPTVDTQYF. The CDR3 region has the DNA TGTGCCAGCAGTTACAGAATGGGGGGGCCCACGGTGGATACGCAGTATTTT.

This clone was counted only a few times. J is TRBJ2-7 and V is TRBV9, with 10 nucleotides matching TRBD2. Germline V CDR1 and CDR2: SGDLS, YYNGEE. The CDR3 is made up of 16 amino acids. This CDR3 is CASSIRTSGSSNEQYV. The CDR3, as DNA: TGTGCCAGCAGCATTCGGACTAGCGGTTCCTCCAACGAGCAGTACGTC.

The V call is TRBV27, the J call TRBJ1-1; TRBD1 aligns across 8 bases. Germline values: CDR1 MNHEY, CDR2 SMNVEV (reference sequence). V lost 5 bases, J lost 0 bases, and 11 bases stayed unmatched. The CDR3 spans 17 residues. The CDR3 here is CASSQSYGGQVNTEAFF. Written as DNA, the CDR3 is TGTGCCAGCAGTCAGTCCTATGGGGGACAGGTGAACACTGAAGCTTTCTTT.

The sample holds many counts of this clone. The rearrangement links TRBV4-3 to TRBJ2-5; D remains ambiguous. The CDR3 length is 13 residues. V was shortened by 1 base and J by 5 bases, with 8 bases between the two germline ends. The germline V gene encodes CDR1 LGHNA and CDR2 YSLEER. The CDR3 DNA reads TGCGCCAGCAGCCAAGTCCCGCGGGAGACCCAGTACTTC. It is translated as CASSQVPRETQYF.

The V call is TRBV21-1, the J call TRBJ1-2; the DNA was not compared with TRBD1, the D call given in the table. TRBV21-1 represents a pseudogene. This CDR3 comprises 14 residues. The CDR3 here is CASRRKQGTSGYTF. The CDR3 DNA reads as TGTGCCAGCCGCCGGAAACAGGGGACCTCTGGCTACACCTTC.

This clone was recorded only once. The chain links TRBV13 to TRBJ2-3; the match to TRBD2 covers 9 bases. The CDR3 has 17 amino acids. Germline V CDR1 and CDR2: PRHDT, FYEKMQ (reference sequence). J was trimmed by 2 bases and V by 0 bases; bases with no gene match: 6. The CDR3 sequence: CASSLGALAGFTDTQYF. The CDR3 nucleotides read TGTGCCAGCAGCTTAGGGGCTCTAGCGGGATTCACAGATACGCAGTATTTT.

This clone occurred a few times. The chain recombines TRBV5-1 with TRBJ1-2; D unresolved. The CDR3 runs 14 residues. The germline V gene has CDR1 SGHRS and CDR2 YFSETQ. V shed 1 base and J shed 3 bases, with 10 bases lying between them. CDR3 protein: CASSLLGEDYGYTF. The CDR3 DNA reads TGCGCCAGCAGCTTGCTCGGTGAGGACTATGGCTACACCTTC.

The chain is built from TRBV28 and TRBJ1-2, with a weak D call TRBD1 (6 bases). The V end lost 3 bases, the J end lost 4 bases, and 9 bases lay between the germline ends. CDR1 is MDHEN, CDR2 SYDVKM, per germline. The CDR3 sequence is 13 residues long. CDR3 coding DNA: TGTGCCAGCAGTTTCCTGGACAGCTATGGCTACACCTTC. As protein: CASSFLDSYGYTF.

This clone was detected once. The chain joins TRBV19 to TRBJ2-2; D remains unclear. Germline V gene sequence: CDR1 LNHDA, CDR2 SQIVND (reference sequence). Trimming removed 7 bases from V and 0 bases from J, with 9 bases in between. This CDR3 has 14 amino acids. The CDR3 DNA reads as TGTGCCAGTACGGCAGGTTCGAACACCGGGGAGCTGTTTTTT. This sequence encodes CASTAGSNTGELFF.

V gene TRBV4-1 combines with J gene TRBJ2-3; 8 bases fit TRBD2. The CDR3 consists of 17 residues. Unmatched junction bases numbered 12, after V lost 4 bases and J lost 3 bases. Germline assignment: CDR1 MGHRA and CDR2 YSYEKL. CDR3 amino acids: CASSPQDVTSGTDTQYF. Here the CDR3 DNA reads TGCGCCAGCAGCCCCCAAGATGTCACTAGCGGAACAGATACGCAGTATTTT.

V and J are TRBV7-2 and TRBJ2-5, with D uncertain. Trimming took 10 bases from V and 2 from J, leaving 11 bases between them. The germline gives CDR1 SGHTA, CDR2 FQGNSA. This CDR3 region has 12 residues. The CDR3 coding sequence is TGTGCCATCCAGCCGGGTCAAGAGACCCAGTACTTC. Its translation: CAIQPGQETQYF.

In nucleotides, the CDR3 is TGTGCCAGCAGCTTTTCTTATAGCTCTGGAAACACCATATATTTT. This codes for CASSFSYSSGNTIYF. V usage is TRBV5-6 and J usage is TRBJ1-3, with D unresolved. V was shortened by 2 bases and J by 0 bases, with 9 bases between the two germline ends. This CDR3 is built from 15 residues. Germline V gene lookup returns CDR1 SGHDT and CDR2 YYEEEE.

The V and J genes are TRBV4-1 and TRBJ1-4, with D unresolved. The CDR3 totals 15 residues. The germline V and J ends were trimmed by 5 bases and 8 bases, with 18 bases remaining between them. The germline gives CDR1 MGHRA, CDR2 YSYEKL. The DNA of the CDR3 is TGCGCCAGCAGCACACAACCGGACGCGGGGGAAAAACTGTTTTTT. It is translated as CASSTQPDAGEKLFF.

The chain recombines TRBV7-9 with TRBJ1-2; possible D gene TRBD1, 6 bases. Trimming took off 7 bases at V and 4 bases at J, with 16 bases between the two ends. The germline V gene has CDR1 SEHNR and CDR2 FQNEAQ (reference sequence). The CDR3 is 14 amino acids. In DNA form, the CDR3 reads TGTGCCAGCAAGAGGGGCCAGGGGACCTATGGCTACACCTTC. This sequence encodes CASKRGQGTYGYTF.